Presented here are 16 T cell receptor beta chains from one specimen sequenced in a study of long-term antiretroviral therapy in people with HIV (dated by TCRdb to 2021 to 2024). Sequencing of the TRB variable region was done with the immunoSEQ hsTCRB v3.0 assay at survey level resolution. As stored in TCRdb, this immuneACCESS dataset retains in-frame rearrangements with V and J assigned. A fraction of the clones does not appear; measured against another copy, unresolved V genes explain less than half of the discrepancy, and the remainder lacks a known reason. The table for this sample lists just over 35,000 clones; around 85% of them were counted only once. The biggest ten clones account for over 9.5% of the sample. The input for sequencing was unsorted PBMCs, taken 2.2 years after starting antiretroviral therapy. The source of these receptors is a man younger than 35 with HIV.

The rearrangement links TRBV11-2 to TRBJ1-2; maybe TRBD1 (5 bases). Germline V gene sequence: CDR1 SGHAT, CDR2 FQNNGV. V lost 5 bases and J lost 0, with 19 bases in between. The CDR3 spans 17 residues. CDR3 loop: CASSPTWGEIANYGYTF. The CDR3 bases are TGTGCCAGCAGCCCCACTTGGGGGGAGATAGCTAACTATGGCTACACCTTC.

The chain uses TRBV19 and TRBJ2-2; D gene unclear. V gave up 4 bases and J gave up 4 bases, with 10 bases separating them. CDR3 length equals 14 residues. Germline CDR1 reads LNHDA; CDR2 reads SQIVND (reference sequence). The CDR3 DNA is TGTGCCAGTAGTAGTACATCTCTCACCGGGGAGCTGTTTTTT. It codes for CASSSTSLTGELFF.

The chain recombines TRBV28 with TRBJ1-5, with D uncertain. V was clipped by 7 bases and J by 3 bases, with 7 bases between them. Germline values: CDR1 MDHEN, CDR2 SYDVKM. The CDR3 totals 12 residues. The CDR3 region has the DNA TGTGCCAGCAATCCTTACAATCAGCCCCAGCATTTT. Protein: CASNPYNQPQHF.

The DNA for the CDR3 is TGTGCCAGTAGTATGACAGGGGGCGCGGGCAATCAGCCCCAGCATTTT. It codes for CASSMTGGAGNQPQHF. The genes are TRBV19 and TRBJ1-5; 10 nucleotides line up with TRBD1. J gave up 2 bases and V 3 bases, and 4 bases lay outside the gene matches. From germline, CDR1 is LNHDA and CDR2 SQIVND (reference sequence). The CDR3 totals 16 residues.

CDR3 DNA sequence: TGTGCCAGCAGCTTAGGGTCCGGCTTGGAAGCTTTCTTT. This encodes CASSLGSGLEAFF. J is TRBJ1-1 and V is TRBV11-2; D unresolved. V was shortened by 1 base and J by 8 bases, with 11 bases between the two germline ends. The CDR3 has 13 amino acids. The germline CDR1 and CDR2 sequences are SGHAT and FQNNGV.

This rearrangement joins TRBV9 to TRBJ2-1; TRBD2 agrees at 12 bases. The junction had 6 bases not matched to a gene; V was cut back by 0 bases and J by 8 bases. Germline loops: CDR1 SGDLS, CDR2 YYNGEE. The length of the CDR3 is 16 residues. CDR3 DNA sequence: TGTGCCAGCAGCGTAGTGGGCCTAGCGGGAGGGGATGAGCAGTTCTTC. Translating gives CASSVVGLAGGDEQFF.

The chain recombines TRBV28 with TRBJ1-5; D is unresolved. The CDR3 is 13 residues long. The V end was cut by 3 bases, the J end by 6 bases, with 9 bases between. CDR1 and CDR2 from the germline V gene are MDHEN and SYDVKM. CDR3 in DNA: TGTGCCAGCAGTTTTGTAACAATTCAGCCCCAGCATTTT. It yields the protein CASSFVTIQPQHF.

The genes are TRBV4-3 and TRBJ2-2, with D possibly being TRBD2 (6 bases). The CDR3 consists of 14 residues. Germline loops: CDR1 LGHNA, CDR2 YSLEER. V lost 1 base to trimming and J lost 6 bases, with 9 bases between them. The CDR3 sequence: CASSQVTGAGELFF. The CDR3, as DNA: TGCGCCAGCAGCCAAGTAACGGGGGCCGGGGAGCTGTTTTTT.

The rearrangement links TRBV19 to TRBJ1-1, with a tentative D call TRBD1 (6 bases). V lost 7 bases, J lost 6 bases, and 18 bases lay in between. The length of the CDR3 is 14 residues. In germline, CDR1 is LNHDA, CDR2 SQIVND (reference sequence). This CDR3 is CASKVTRGGSEAFF. In DNA, the CDR3 is TGTGCCAGTAAGGTCACCAGGGGAGGGTCTGAAGCTTTCTTT.

This clone has just one count. The J gene is TRBJ2-3, the V gene TRBV5-4; 11 positions match TRBD2. The CDR3 sequence is 15 residues long. Trimming took 1 base from V and 5 from J; bases not matched to a gene: 3. CDR1 and CDR2 (germline): SGHNT, YYREEE (reference sequence). CDR3 DNA: TGTGCCAGCAGCTTGCTAGCGGGAGGTCAAGATACGCAGTATTTT. Its translation: CASSLLAGGQDTQYF.

The genes are TRBV11-2 and TRBJ2-7; D might be TRBD1 (6 bases). The CDR3 is 15 residues long. The germline V gene encodes CDR1 SGHAT and CDR2 FQNNGV. Deletions cut 4 bases from V and 5 bases from J, with 18 bases between. CDR3 sequence reads: CASSWLPGQGNEQYF. As DNA, the CDR3 is TGTGCCAGCAGCTGGTTACCGGGACAAGGGAACGAGCAGTACTTC.

V gene TRBV7-9 combines with J gene TRBJ2-7; 7 bases fit TRBD1. V lost 1 base to trimming and J lost 0 bases; unmatched junction nucleotides: 3. The germline CDR1 and CDR2 sequences are SEHNR and FQNEAQ (reference sequence). The CDR3 spans 15 residues. The CDR3 region has the DNA TGTGCCAGCAGCTTAGGCAGGGGGAGCTCCTACGAGCAGTACTTC. Encoded protein: CASSLGRGSSYEQYF.

The chain recombines TRBV19 with TRBJ1-5; 8 bases fit TRBD1. CDR1 is LNHDA and CDR2 is SQIVND in the germline V gene (reference sequence). CDR3 length equals 17 residues. V lost 7 bases to trimming and J lost 3 bases; unmatched junction nucleotides: 14. The CDR3 bases are TGTGCCAGTACAATCGGGACAGGAGCCATCCTCAATCAGCCCCAGCATTTT. Protein sequence: CASTIGTGAILNQPQHF. The whole variable domain, remainder taken from reference TRBV19 and TRBJ1-5, is DGGITQSPKYLFRKEGQNVTLSCEQNLNHDAMYWYRQDPGQGLRLIYYSQIVNDFQKGDIAEGYSVSREKKESFPLTVTSAQKNPTAFYLCASTIGTGAILNQPQHFGDGTRLSIL.

V gene TRBV28 combines with J gene TRBJ1-5, with 7 nucleotides matching TRBD1. Trimming took 6 bases from V and 6 from J; bases not matched to a gene: 11. This CDR3 contains 15 residues. Germline assignment: CDR1 MDHEN and CDR2 SYDVKM. DNA of the CDR3: TGTGCCAGCAGCCCGACAGGGATGAGCGGTCAGCCCCAGCATTTT. This encodes CASSPTGMSGQPQHF.

The CDR3 sequence is CASSPVKGLQYF. The CDR3 nucleotides read TGTGCCAGCAGCCCCGTAAAAGGGTTGCAGTACTTC. The chain combines TRBV13 with TRBJ2-7; D gene unclear. CDR3 length: 12 amino acids. V was pared by 5 bases and J by 9 bases, with 14 bases between. Germline V gene data show CDR1 as PRHDT and CDR2 as FYEKMQ (reference sequence).

The chain couples TRBV6-6 to TRBJ1-1; D ambiguous. The CDR3 is made up of 11 amino acids. Trimming took 6 bases from V and 5 from J, leaving 7 bases between them. Germline V gene sequence: CDR1 MNHNY, CDR2 SVGAGI (reference sequence). Here the CDR3 DNA reads TGTGCCAGCAGACGCCCGACTGAAGCTTTCTTT. It yields the protein CASRRPTEAFF.